These 14 T cell receptor beta chains came from one sample sequenced in a study of T-cell memory formation after mild COVID-19. TCRdb used MiXCR to reprocess the 5' RACE reads, holding one entry per CDR3 protein. The table has roughly 120,000 distinct CDR3 sequences, roughly 15% seen once. Material: PBMCs or a T cell subset sorted from them (not recorded which). The receptor set was obtained from an adult woman who had mild COVID-19 (a few samples of this study predate the infection). Cell type and time point are not known.

This clonotype was counted a few times. This rearrangement joins TRBV7-8 to TRBJ1-1; 7 bases map to TRBD1. Germline CDR1 is SGHVS and CDR2 is FQNEAQ. The CDR3 runs to 14 residues. After removal of 5 bases from V and 5 bases from J, the junction contained 8 bases not matched to a gene. The CDR3 loop reads CASSTDRRGTEAFF. The CDR3 DNA follows: TGTGCCAGCAGCACGGACAGGCGGGGGACTGAAGCTTTCTTT.

The chain joins TRBV12-5 to TRBJ1-1; 8 bases are shared with TRBD1. CDR3 length: 13 amino acids. The ends lost 7 bases at V and 4 bases at J; junction bases unmatched: 5. Germline V gene sequence: CDR1 LGHNT, CDR2 FRNRAP. In nucleotides, the CDR3 is TGTGCTAGTGACCTAACAGGGGGCACTGAAGCTTTCTTT. Translated: CASDLTGGTEAFF.

V and J are TRBV4-1 and TRBJ1-4; 12 bases align to TRBD1. The CDR3 extends over 17 amino acids. The ends lost 5 bases at V and 8 bases at J; junction bases unmatched: 12. Per the germline V gene, CDR1 is MGHRA and CDR2 is YSYEKL. CDR3 sequence reads: CASSKVPGQGAEEKLFF. The CDR3, as DNA: TGCGCCAGCAGCAAAGTCCCGGGACAGGGGGCTGAAGAAAAACTGTTTTTT.

The chain joins TRBV6-2 or TRBV6-3 to TRBJ2-1; D not certain. There are 12 residues in the CDR3. V was clipped by 6 bases and J by 5 bases, with 8 bases between them. Germline loops: CDR1 MNHEY, CDR2 SVGEGT. The CDR3 spells CASSSLDNEQFF. The CDR3, as DNA: TGTGCCAGCAGCAGCCTAGACAATGAGCAGTTCTTC.

The rearrangement joins TRBV20-1 to TRBJ1-3; maybe TRBD1 (5 bases). Trimming removed 0 bases from V and 0 bases from J, with 6 bases in between. The CDR3 length is 14 residues. Per germline, CDR1 DFQATT and CDR2 SNEGSKA (reference sequence). This CDR3 reads CSAREGRSGNTIYF. DNA for the CDR3: TGCAGTGCTAGAGAGGGGCGCTCTGGAAACACCATATATTTT.

A few counts support this clonotype. The rearrangement joins TRBV12-3 or TRBV12-4 to TRBJ1-5; D is perhaps TRBD1 (5 bases). The CDR3 length is 17 residues. Deletions cut 0 bases from V and 5 bases from J, with 17 bases between. The CDR3 sequence: CASSLALTGRPHQPQHF. The CDR3 nucleotides are TGTGCCAGCAGTTTAGCGCTGACGGGGCGCCCGCATCAGCCCCAGCATTTT.

The genes are TRBV12-3 or TRBV12-4 and TRBJ2-1; the D call may be TRBD1 or TRBD2 (5 bases each). The CDR3 sequence is 15 residues long. Trimming shortened V by 3 bases and J by 3 bases, and 12 bases separated the two germline ends. CDR3 DNA sequence: TGTGCCAGCAGTTTGGGGGACGGCGACTACAATGAGCAGTTCTTC. This encodes CASSLGDGDYNEQFF.

This chain uses TRBV5-1 with TRBJ2-7, with 8 bases that match TRBD1. The CDR3 sequence is 15 residues long. Germline assignment: CDR1 SGHRS and CDR2 YFSETQ. Unmatched junction bases numbered 5, after V lost 1 base and J lost 2 bases. CDR3: CASSLPETGAYEQYF. DNA of the CDR3: TGCGCCAGCAGCTTGCCAGAGACAGGGGCCTACGAGCAGTACTTC.

CDR3 region: CASSPRQGHEQYF. CDR3 nucleotides: TGTGCCAGCTCACCAAGGCAGGGCCACGAGCAGTACTTC. This rearrangement joins TRBV18 to TRBJ2-7; possible D gene TRBD1, 5 bases. Germline V CDR1 and CDR2: KGHSH, LQKENI. Trimming left V 2 bases short and J 5 bases short, with 10 bases between. The CDR3 covers 13 residues.

CDR3 loop: CASSYPPGLAGDSYNEQFF. CDR3 nucleotide sequence: TGTGCCAGCAGTTACCCACCGGGACTAGCGGGGGACTCCTACAATGAGCAGTTCTTC. The chain has TRBV6-6 and TRBJ2-1; 14 positions match TRBD2. The CDR3 is made up of 19 amino acids. The germline V gene has CDR1 MNHNY and CDR2 SVGAGI (reference sequence). Losses at the gene ends were 2 bases for V and 0 bases for J; bases not matched to a gene: 6.

This clonotype was seen only a few times. V gene TRBV18 combines with J gene TRBJ2-5; the D is unclear. CDR3 length: 13 residues. Trimming stripped 2 bases from V and 5 bases from J, with 9 bases between. The V gene's germline CDR1 is KGHSH and CDR2 LQKENI. Written as DNA, the CDR3 is TGTGCCAGCTCACCAGGGAACGGGGAGACCCAGTACTTC. This encodes CASSPGNGETQYF.

This sequence joins TRBV5-6 and TRBJ1-1; D possibly corresponds to TRBD1 (6 bases). CDR3 length: 12 residues. Germline V gene lookup returns CDR1 SGHDT and CDR2 YYEEEE. The ends were cut back, 0 bases at V and 8 bases at J, with 8 bases in the middle. In nucleotides, the CDR3 is TGTGCCAGCAGCTTGGCCGACAGGGAAGCTTTCTTT. This encodes CASSLADREAFF.

The chain couples TRBV2 to TRBJ2-7, with D unclear. Germline V gene data show CDR1 as SNHLY and CDR2 as FYNNEI. V lost 7 bases to trimming and J lost 1 base, with 11 bases between them. The CDR3 covers 13 residues. In DNA form, the CDR3 reads TGTGCCAGCACCCCGATGGGTTCCTACGAGCAGTACTTC. Its translation: CASTPMGSYEQYF.

This sequence joins TRBV3-1 and TRBJ2-2, with D unresolved. The V gene's germline CDR1 is LGHDT and CDR2 YNNKEL (reference sequence). The CDR3 length is 11 residues. V gave up 4 bases and J gave up 8 bases, with 5 bases separating them. The CDR3 nucleotides read TGTGCCAGCAGCCGTAGAGGGGAGCTGTTTTTT. As protein: CASSRRGELFF. The full variable domain, with the rest looked up from reference TRBV3-1 and TRBJ2-2, is DTAVSQTPKYLVTQMGNDKSIKCEQNLGHDTMYWYKQDSKKFLKIMFSYNNKELIINETVPNRFSPKSPDKAHLNLHINSLELGDSAVYFCASSRRGELFFGEGSRLTVL.